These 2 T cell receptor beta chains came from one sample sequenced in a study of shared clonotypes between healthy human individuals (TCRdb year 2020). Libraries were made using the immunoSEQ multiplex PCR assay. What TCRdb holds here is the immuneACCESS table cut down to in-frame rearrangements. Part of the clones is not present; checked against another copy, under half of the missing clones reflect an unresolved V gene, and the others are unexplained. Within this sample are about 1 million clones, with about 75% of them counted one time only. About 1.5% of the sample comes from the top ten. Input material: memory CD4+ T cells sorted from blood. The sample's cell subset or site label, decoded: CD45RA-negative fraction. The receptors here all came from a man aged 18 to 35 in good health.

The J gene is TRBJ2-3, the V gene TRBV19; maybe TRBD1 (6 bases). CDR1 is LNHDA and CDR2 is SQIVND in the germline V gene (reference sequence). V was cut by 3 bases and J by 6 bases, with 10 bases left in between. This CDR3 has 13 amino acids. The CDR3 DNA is TGTGCCAGTAGTATCCAAAGGGGGGATACGCAGTATTTT. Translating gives CASSIQRGDTQYF.

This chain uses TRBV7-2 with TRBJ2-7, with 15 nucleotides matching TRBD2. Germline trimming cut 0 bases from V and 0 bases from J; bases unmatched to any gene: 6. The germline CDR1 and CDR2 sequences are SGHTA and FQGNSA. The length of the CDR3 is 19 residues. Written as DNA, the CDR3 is TGTGCCAGCAGCTTAGCTTTGGGACTAGCGGGAGGTAGCTCCTACGAGCAGTACTTC. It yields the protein CASSLALGLAGGSSYEQYF. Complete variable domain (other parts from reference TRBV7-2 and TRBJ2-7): GAGVSQSPSNKVTEKGKDVELRCDPISGHTALYWYRQSLGQGLEFLIYFQGNSAPDKSGLPSDRFSAERTGGSVSTLTIQRTQQEDSAVYLCASSLALGLAGGSSYEQYFGPGTRLTVT.